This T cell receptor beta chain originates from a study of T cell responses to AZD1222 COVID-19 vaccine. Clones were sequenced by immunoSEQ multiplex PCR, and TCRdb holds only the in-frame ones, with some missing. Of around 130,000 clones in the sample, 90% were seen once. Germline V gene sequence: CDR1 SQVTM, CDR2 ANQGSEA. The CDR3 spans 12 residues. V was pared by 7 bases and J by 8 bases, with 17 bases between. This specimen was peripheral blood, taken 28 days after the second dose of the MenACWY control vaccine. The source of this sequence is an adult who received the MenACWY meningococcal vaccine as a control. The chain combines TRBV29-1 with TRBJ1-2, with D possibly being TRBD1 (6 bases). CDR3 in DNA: TGCAGCGCGTCGGAGGGGGGGGTCGGCTACACCTTC. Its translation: CSASEGGVGYTF.